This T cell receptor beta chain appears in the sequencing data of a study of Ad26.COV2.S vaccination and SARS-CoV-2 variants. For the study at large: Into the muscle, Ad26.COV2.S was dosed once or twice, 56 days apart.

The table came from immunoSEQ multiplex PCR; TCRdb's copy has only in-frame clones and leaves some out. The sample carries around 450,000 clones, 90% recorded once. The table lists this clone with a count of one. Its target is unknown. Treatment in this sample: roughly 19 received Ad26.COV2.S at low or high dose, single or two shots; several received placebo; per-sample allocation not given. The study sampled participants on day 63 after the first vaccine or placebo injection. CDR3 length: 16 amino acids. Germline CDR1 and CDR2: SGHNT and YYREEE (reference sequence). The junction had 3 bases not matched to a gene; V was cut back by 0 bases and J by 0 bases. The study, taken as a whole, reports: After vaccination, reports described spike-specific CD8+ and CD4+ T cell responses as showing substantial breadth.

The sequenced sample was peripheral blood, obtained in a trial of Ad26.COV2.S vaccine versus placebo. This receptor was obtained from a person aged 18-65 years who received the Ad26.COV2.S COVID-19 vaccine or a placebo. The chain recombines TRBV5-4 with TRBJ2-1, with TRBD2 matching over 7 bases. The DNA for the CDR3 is TGTGCCAGCAGCTTGGGTGGGAGGGGCTCCTACAATGAGCAGTTCTTC. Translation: CASSLGGRGSYNEQFF. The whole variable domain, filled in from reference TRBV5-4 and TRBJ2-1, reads ETGVTQSPTHLIKTRGQQVTLRCSSQSGHNTVSWYQQALGQGPQFIFQYYREEENGRGNFPPRFSGLQFPNYSSELNVNALELDDSALYLCASSLGGRGSYNEQFFGPGTRLTVL.